This T cell receptor (beta chain) derives from a study of tissue T cells after allogeneic stem cell transplantation (dated by TCRdb to 2022 to 2024). General notes on the study: Over a roughly 3-year period, a research-autopsy study prospectively enrolled 6 or 7 adult allo-HCT recipients who had steroid-refractory GVHD. Every GVHD patient got a graft from a donor, with four grafts unmodified and three CD34-selected to deplete T cells. Gastrointestinal GVHD was present in all GVHD patients, several lines of GVHD-directed therapy were administered to all GVHD patients, and skin involvement was additionally present in about 5 GVHD patients. For viably preserved blood and marrow, CD3+ T cells were flow-sorted when cell numbers allowed; smaller samples underwent direct DNA extraction. The study profiled TCR beta repertoires in many tissues obtained from research autopsies of patients with and without GVHD, and also in mouse models of GVHD. The human arm was a prospective observational study without blinding or randomization. General study outcomes and caveats: In both patients and mice, T cells from blood and spleen picked up only a limited part of the TCR repertoire that was detected in tissues. Not many T cell clones showed up in more than one patient, yet clustering based on motifs uncovered repertoire signatures that were shared across patients in a tissue-specific way. Sampling depth was acknowledged as a limitation, and the patient cohort was both small and clinically heterogeneous. Which tissue TCRs were alloreactive or antigen-specific was not determined in the study, and some clones might have been persisting host cells. Within patients, how anatomically similar the tissues were was a key factor in shaping TCR repertoire composition, regardless of disease or transplant status.

As concerns this clone: Which antigen it targets is not known. Per-nucleotide qualities are absent, and no much larger clonotype sits a single base away.

The library was prepared using the immunoSEQ multiplex PCR assay. TCRbeta CDR3 sequencing was performed at survey depth by Adaptive Biotechnologies, and CDR3 sequences, V/J genes, productive frequency and template counts were reported. TCR beta CDR3 regions were amplified from genomic DNA instead of RNA. Per the original workflow: Jensen-Shannon divergence was used to quantify pairwise repertoire overlap between tissues, with a value of 1 meaning complete divergence and a value of 0 meaning identical repertoires. Tissues were clustered by single-linkage agglomerative hierarchical clustering of pairwise JSD values and displayed as dendrograms. GLIPH2 was run on all patient samples with simulation_depth 1000, kmer_min_depth 3, cdr3_length_cutoff 8, keeping groups with more than two unique CDR3s. A standardized tissue-overlap score was generated by extrapolating Jaccard GLIPH-group overlap across patients to a standard repertoire size of 1000 clones. Linear mixed-effect models, with tissue included as a fixed effect and individual included as a random effect, were used to assess associations of diversity with clinical or experimental variables. The immuneACCESS repertoire file appears here via TCRdb, limited to in-frame rearrangements. These files lack a portion of the clones; in checked studies, under half of the deficit traces to unresolved V genes, and the cause of the others is not known. V and J calls and clone size are copied from that table; D and trimming were computed from the DNA. The sample has 28,000 or so clones on record, more than 80% of them singletons. The ten largest clones add up to 1.5% to 2.5% of the sample.

Interpreted using the paper, the time point label stands for: recipient (host-origin) PBMCs collected before allo-HCT. Including cysteine and phenylalanine, the CDR3 has 14 amino acids. Only the CDR3 part of the read is kept: 42 bases, read in frame from the first base. V is cut by 0 bases and J by 4 bases, and the space between the germline ends is 9 bases. The germline V gene gives CDR1 as SGHAT and CDR2 as FQNNGV. The sequence derives from a male donor aged 60 or over who later had graft-versus-host disease after an allogeneic stem cell transplant. The specimen comprised blood, sampled before transplantation. The chain couples TRBV11-2 to TRBJ1-1, and possibly TRBD1, on 5 matching bases. The nucleotides are TGTGCCAGCAGCTTAGATGGCGGGGGCACTGAAGCTTTCTTT. It specifies CASSLDGGGTEAFF. With all but the CDR3 taken from the reference TRBV11-2 and TRBJ1-1 genes, the full variable domain is: EAGVAQSPRYKIIEKRQSVAFWCNPISGHATLYWYQQILGQGPKLLIQFQNNGVVDDSQLPKDRFSAERLKGVDSTLKIQPAKLEDSAVYLCASSLDGGGTEAFFGQGTRLTVV.